This TCR beta chain was observed in a study of shared clonotypes between healthy human individuals. Overall study findings and caveats: Clonotype sharing across donors was expected to vary with sequencing depth.

Assay used: immunoSEQ multiplex PCR; TCRdb lists only in-frame clones, some missing. The table lists around 750,000 clones, 74% of them singletons. Germline V gene data show CDR1 as LNHDA and CDR2 as SQIVND (reference sequence). This CDR3 comprises 18 residues. With V trimmed by 5 bases and J by 2 bases, 14 bases remained unmatched. Comment on this clone: Its cognate antigen is unknown.

The chain joins TRBV19 to TRBJ2-1, with TRBD1 matching 8 bases. The TCR sequence derives from a woman younger than 45 in good health. The specimen was memory CD4+ T cells sorted from blood. The subset was: CD45RA-negative fraction. The CDR3 DNA sequence: TGTGCCAGTAGTCTCAAGTGGACAGGGTCAAAAGCCTACAATGAGCAGTTCTTC. This codes for CASSLKWTGSKAYNEQFF.